The sequence of this T cell receptor (beta chain) was determined in a study of blood T cell repertoires in COVID-19. Study overall: Material from acute and convalescent COVID-19 was sourced from the United States, Italy and Spain. Sources were T cells, B-cell-depleted T cells, or PBMCs; the material itself was cDNA or gDNA.

Seattle-derived patients entered the study during active infection and were followed longitudinally. Per the original methods: Counts of nucleated cells, estimated from reference gene primer amplification, were obtained. Repertoires were generated with immunoSEQ multiplex PCR, while TCRdb's copy carries only in-frame clones and drops some. That table is the source of V, J and clone size, and D and trimming were worked out from the DNA. The sample lists over 95,000 clones, more than 80% seen once, with more than 5% in the top ten. The CDR3 has 13 amino acids. V gave up 6 bases and J gave up 6 bases; unmatched junction bases: 1.

Source material: peripheral blood. V and J are TRBV12-3 or TRBV12-4 and TRBJ2-3; 12 nucleotides line up with TRBD2. The sequence was collected from a woman aged 55-70 years with COVID-19, enrolled during active disease. CDR3 in DNA: TGTGCCAGCAGCGGACTAGCGGGGGATACGCAGTATTTT. Translation gives CASSGLAGDTQYF.